The entry below describes one T cell receptor (beta chain). Original analysis: Cell counts per sample came from amplifying reference gene primers. Method: immunoSEQ multiplex PCR; TCRdb's copy keeps in-frame clones and lacks some. That table is the source of V, J and clone size, and D and trimming were worked out from the DNA. The sample gives 390,000 or so clones, roughly 89% of which show up once; roughly 1.4% is in the top ten. This sample was taken from a study of blood T cell repertoires in COVID-19. Study-wide background: The cDNA or gDNA used as material had been derived from T cells, B-cell-depleted T cells, or PBMCs.

Germline loops: CDR1 SGHRS, CDR2 YFSETQ. V lost 2 bases, J lost 1 base, and 7 bases stayed unmatched. The CDR3 runs 18 residues. This sequence joins TRBV5-1 and TRBJ2-6, with 9 bases lining up with TRBD1. The sample was peripheral blood. This receptor was obtained from a woman aged 30 to 39 with active or convalescent COVID-19. The chain's CDR3 is CASSFTTGGLSGANVLTF. The DNA for the CDR3 is TGCGCCAGCAGCTTTACAACAGGGGGCCTTTCTGGGGCCAACGTCCTGACTTTC.